One and the same sample provided the 13 T cell receptor beta chains below, sequenced in a study of blood T cells in healthy people across ages. PCR was performed a second time for about 7 to 11 cycles using a sample-barcoded 5' primer and a J-beta primer mix. TCRdb fed the 5' RACE reads into MiXCR, producing one record per CDR3 protein. The table has about 670,000 distinct CDR3 sequences, over 40% seen once. The material sequenced was blood. The receptor set was obtained from a woman of 80 years or more in good health.

This clonotype occurred a few times. The genes are TRBV3-1 and TRBJ1-2; D not certain. The CDR3 runs to 14 residues. Germline V gene lookup returns CDR1 LGHDT and CDR2 YNNKEL (reference sequence). Trimming took off 1 base at V and 4 bases at J, with 10 bases between the two ends. The CDR3 is CASSQGAVGYGYTF. The DNA of the CDR3 is TGTGCCAGCAGCCAAGGCGCGGTTGGCTATGGCTACACCTTC.

In its sample, this clonotype was seen a few times. This rearrangement joins TRBV28 to TRBJ2-5; 7 bases map to TRBD2. CDR3 size: 16 residues. Germline values: CDR1 MDHEN, CDR2 SYDVKM. J gave up 4 bases and V 6 bases, and 14 bases lay outside the gene matches. The CDR3 bases are TGTGCCAGCAGCCGTCCCTTGGGAGGGTCTAGAGAGACCCAGTACTTC. This sequence encodes CASSRPLGGSRETQYF.

The CDR3 nucleotides are TGTGCCAGCAACCCGACAGGGGTCACCGGGGAGCTGTTTTTT. Encoded protein: CASNPTGVTGELFF. The rearrangement links TRBV12-3 or TRBV12-4 to TRBJ2-2; TRBD1 matches 8 bases. The trim removed 7 bases at V and 4 bases at J, leaving 5 bases unmatched. The CDR3 loop spans 14 amino acids.

The V and J genes are TRBV5-1 and TRBJ2-5; perhaps TRBD1 as D (6 bases). CDR1 is SGHRS and CDR2 is YFSETQ in the germline V gene. The CDR3 has 16 amino acids. V gave up 1 base and J gave up 2 bases, with 15 bases separating them. Here the CDR3 reads CASSLSWTAGQETQYF. CDR3 sequence (DNA): TGCGCCAGCAGCTTGTCCTGGACAGCTGGGCAAGAGACCCAGTACTTC.

The rearrangement uses TRBV4-3 and TRBJ1-4; D perhaps matches TRBD1 (5 bases). CDR1 and CDR2 from the germline V gene are LGHNA and YSLEER. Trimming took 0 bases from V and 1 from J, leaving 9 bases between them. The CDR3 loop spans 16 amino acids. The CDR3 DNA is TGCGCCAGCAGCCAAGAGTGGGGGTTAACTAATGAAAAACTGTTTTTT. Protein: CASSQEWGLTNEKLFF.

The J gene is TRBJ2-5, the V gene TRBV3-1, with D possibly matching TRBD2 (6 bases). The CDR3 runs to 15 residues. V lost 2 bases and J 11 bases, leaving 21 bases between the germline ends. Looked up from germline, CDR1 is LGHDT and CDR2 is YNNKEL (reference sequence). The CDR3 loop is CASSQPSRGTNEQYF. The CDR3 bases are TGTGCCAGCAGCCAACCCAGCCGCGGGACGAATGAGCAGTACTTC.

In regard to this clonotype: It may be a read error: a sequence one base away is much more abundant. V gene TRBV5-1 combines with J gene TRBJ2-1; no clear D. The germline gives CDR1 SGHRS, CDR2 YFSETQ. The CDR3 loop spans 14 amino acids. Trimming cost V 2 bases and J 7 bases, with 13 bases left between them. CDR3 loop: CASSFAAVENEQFF. In DNA form, the CDR3 reads TGCGCCAGCAGCTTTGCAGCTGTGGAGAATGAGCAGTTCTTC.

The chain's CDR3 is CASSPSGGGRRSNQPQHF. The CDR3 coding sequence is TGTGCCAGCAGCCCTAGCGGAGGGGGCAGAAGGAGCAATCAGCCCCAGCATTTT. The chain recombines TRBV6-2 or TRBV6-3 with TRBJ1-5; TRBD1 agrees at 7 bases. V lost 6 bases to trimming and J lost 1 base; unmatched junction nucleotides: 15. The CDR3 runs 18 residues. In germline, CDR1 is MNHEY, CDR2 SVGEGT.

Notes on this clonotype: One base away lies a much larger clone, so this may be a sequencing read error. The chain uses TRBV7-2 and TRBJ2-1, with a weak D call TRBD2 (5 bases). Germline loops: CDR1 SGHTA, CDR2 FQGNSA. This CDR3 region has 13 residues. CDR3 sequence: CACRSRGIHEQFF. The CDR3 DNA reads TGTGCCTGCAGGTCCCGAGGGATTCATGAGCAGTTCTTC.

The J gene is TRBJ2-3, the V gene TRBV4-2, with 12 bases lining up with TRBD1. The V and J ends lost 3 bases and 8 bases, in that order; junction bases with no gene match: 15. Germline CDR1 LGHNA, CDR2 YNFKEQ. The CDR3 runs to 18 residues. The CDR3 coding sequence is TGTGCCAGCAGCCAGGACCCCGGGACAGGGGGCCCGATCTCTACGCAGTATTTT. Protein product: CASSQDPGTGGPISTQYF.

Concerning this clonotype: This may stem from a read error, because a much larger clone lies one nucleotide away. This chain joins TRBV27 and TRBJ2-1; 7 positions match TRBD1. The junction had 13 bases not matched to a gene; V was cut back by 4 bases and J by 10 bases. CDR1 is MNHEY and CDR2 is SMNVEV in the germline V gene (reference sequence). The length of the CDR3 is 15 residues. CDR3 amino acids: CASSSFRGSSYEQFF. In nucleotides, the CDR3 is TGTGCCAGCAGTTCGTTCAGGGGGTCCTCCTACGAGCAGTTCTTC.

This clonotype was seen only a few times. This rearrangement joins TRBV9 to TRBJ2-7; possible D gene TRBD1, 5 bases. The length of the CDR3 is 14 residues. The V gene lost 3 bases and the J gene lost 2 bases, with 12 bases spanning the gap. Germline CDR1 reads SGDLS; CDR2 reads YYNGEE. The CDR3 region has the DNA TGTGCCAGCAGCGCCGCCAGGGTCCCCTACGAGCAGTACTTC. The encoded protein is CASSAARVPYEQYF.

The V and J genes are TRBV7-6 and TRBJ2-7; a possible D gene is TRBD2 (6 bases). The CDR3 consists of 17 residues. V dropped 0 bases and J dropped 3 bases, with 18 bases sitting between them. The germline CDR1 and CDR2 sequences are SGHVS and FNYEAQ. CDR3 nucleotide sequence: TGTGCCAGCAGCTTAGCGTTGGGACGGGGGTTAGTCTACGAGCAGTACTTC. Translated: CASSLALGRGLVYEQYF.